Each of the 32 T cell receptor beta chains below was sequenced from the same sample in a study of cytomegalovirus exposure and HLA in healthy donors. PCR used 60 Vbeta primers and 13 Jbeta primers. Generated by immunoSEQ multiplex PCR, the TCRdb table keeps only in-frame clones and is missing some. The table has under 200,000 clones, approximately 85% seen once. What was sequenced was PBMCs. The receptors stem from a man aged 18 to 30 in good health and CMV-seropositive.

The chain uses TRBV21-1 and TRBJ2-2; the table's D call, TRBD1, was not checked against the DNA. TRBV21-1 is listed as a pseudogene. There are 17 residues in the CDR3. The CDR3 reads CASRPFKGKGSTGELFF. In DNA form, the CDR3 reads TGTGCCAGCAGACCATTTAAGGGGAAGGGATCCACCGGGGAGCTGTTTTTT.

The chain has TRBV4-2 and TRBJ2-1, with TRBD2 matching 13 bases. V shed 0 bases and J 2 bases; nucleotides not matched to a gene: 13. Germline V gene lookup returns CDR1 LGHNA and CDR2 YNFKEQ. There are 21 residues in the CDR3. The CDR3 spells CASSQDPAGTSGVGTYNEQFF. The CDR3 region has the DNA TGTGCCAGCAGCCAAGATCCGGCCGGGACTAGCGGGGTAGGTACCTACAATGAGCAGTTCTTC.

The chain uses TRBV15 and TRBJ2-5; 8 nucleotides match TRBD2. The CDR3 spans 12 residues. From germline, CDR1 is LNHNV and CDR2 YYDKDF (reference sequence). With 8 bases clipped from V and 5 bases from J, the junction kept 4 bases outside the gene matches. CDR3 sequence (DNA): TGTGCCACCGGGACTAGGATGGAGACCCAGTACTTC. The encoded protein is CATGTRMETQYF.

For the CDR3, the DNA is TGTGCCAGCAGCGTAGAAGTGGGGGGGAGCACAGATACGCAGTATTTT. It is translated as CASSVEVGGSTDTQYF. This rearrangement joins TRBV9 to TRBJ2-3, with 7 bases matching TRBD2. Germline V gene lookup returns CDR1 SGDLS and CDR2 YYNGEE. Trimming cost V 0 bases and J 0 bases; bases outside gene matches: 4. The CDR3 spans 16 residues.

The table lists this clone with a few counts. A read error may produce the germline difference seen at one junction end. The rearrangement joins TRBV30 to TRBJ1-1; TRBD1 matches at 7 bases. Germline V gene data show CDR1 as GTSNPN and CDR2 as SVGIG (reference sequence). The CDR3 loop spans 14 amino acids. The CDR3 loop is CTWSRVGGITEAFF. The CDR3 nucleotides read TGTACCTGGAGCCGGGTAGGGGGCATCACTGAAGCTTTCTTT.

A single count supports this clone. The chain joins TRBV18 to TRBJ1-5; D perhaps matches TRBD1 (5 bases). V was trimmed by 6 bases and J by 5 bases, leaving 11 bases between them. The V gene's germline CDR1 is KGHSH and CDR2 LQKENI. CDR3 length: 13 amino acids. CDR3 sequence: CASSPQGDQPQHF. For the CDR3, the DNA is TGTGCCAGCTCCCCCCAGGGTGATCAGCCCCAGCATTTT. The variable domain in full, with the rest retrieved from reference TRBV18 and TRBJ1-5, is NAGVMQNPRHLVRRRGQEARLRCSPMKGHSHVYWYRQLPEEGLKFMVYLQKENIIDESGMPKERFSAEFPKEGPSILRIQQVVRGDSAAYFCASSPQGDQPQHFGDGTRLSIL.

The rearrangement joins TRBV5-1 to TRBJ2-3; D not resolved. V lost 0 bases and J lost 4, with 9 bases in between. Germline CDR1 and CDR2: SGHRS and YFSETQ. The CDR3 runs 14 residues. CDR3 sequence: CASSLVQRADTQYF. DNA for the CDR3: TGCGCCAGCAGCTTGGTCCAGCGCGCAGATACGCAGTATTTT. Variable domain in full (rest from reference TRBV5-1 and TRBJ2-3): KAGVTQTPRYLIKTRGQQVTLSCSPISGHRSVSWYQQTPGQGLQFLFEYFSETQRNKGNFPGRFSGRQFSNSRSEMNVSTLELGDSALYLCASSLVQRADTQYFGPGTRLTVL.

The genes are TRBV5-6 and TRBJ2-5, with D perhaps TRBD2 (5 bases). The length of the CDR3 is 14 residues. Germline lookup yields CDR1 SGHDT and CDR2 YYEEEE. Trimming took 2 bases from V and 9 from J, leaving 17 bases between them. CDR3 sequence (DNA): TGTGCCAGCAGCTTTTTTACAGTCCCGGGGTCCCAGTACTTC. This encodes CASSFFTVPGSQYF.

V usage is TRBV4-2 and J usage is TRBJ2-3; TRBD2 matches 12 bases. Germline CDR1 reads LGHNA; CDR2 reads YNFKEQ. Germline trimming cut 3 bases from V and 2 bases from J; bases unmatched to any gene: 12. This CDR3 is built from 19 residues. CDR3 sequence: CASSQYTLRTSGATDTQYF. CDR3 nucleotide sequence: TGTGCCAGCAGCCAGTACACACTTAGGACTAGCGGGGCCACAGATACGCAGTATTTT.

The rearrangement joins TRBV28 to TRBJ2-7; no reliable D call. The CDR3 contains 13 residues. V lost 5 bases to trimming and J lost 6 bases, with 14 bases between them. Germline assignment: CDR1 MDHEN and CDR2 SYDVKM. Here the CDR3 reads CASSAIGALEQYF. CDR3 bases: TGTGCCAGCAGTGCCATTGGAGCCCTCGAGCAGTACTTC.

This clone was picked up a small number of times. The gene calls are TRBV10-3 and TRBJ1-2; 7 bases agree with TRBD1. V was pared by 2 bases and J by 1 base, with 7 bases of the junction left unmatched. The germline gives CDR1 ENHRY, CDR2 SYGVKD. The CDR3 spans 16 residues. The CDR3 protein is CAISEQQGQGNYGYTF. The CDR3 DNA reads TGTGCCATCAGTGAGCAACAGGGGCAGGGTAACTATGGCTACACCTTC.

The chain carries TRBV6-6 and TRBJ2-1; 8 bases align to TRBD1. The length of the CDR3 is 15 residues. CDR1 and CDR2 (germline): MNHNY, SVGAGI (reference sequence). V lost 2 bases to trimming and J lost 2 bases; unmatched junction nucleotides: 2. CDR3 loop: CASSYDRGAYNEQFF. The CDR3 nucleotides are TGTGCCAGCAGTTACGACAGGGGCGCCTACAATGAGCAGTTCTTC.

The chain combines TRBV4-2 with TRBJ2-3, with 8 bases aligning to TRBD2. V lost 1 base to trimming and J lost 1 base; unmatched junction nucleotides: 4. Germline V gene data show CDR1 as LGHNA and CDR2 as YNFKEQ. This CDR3 spans 16 amino acids. The CDR3 bases are TGTGCCAGCAGCCAAGGGAGTAGCGGGGGCACAGATACGCAGTATTTT. Translation gives CASSQGSSGGTDTQYF.

The CDR3 DNA follows: TGTGCCAGCAGCTTAGAGGGGACTGCTAGAGTCACCGGGGAGCTGTTTTTT. Translated, it gives CASSLEGTARVTGELFF. The chain combines TRBV11-2 with TRBJ2-2, with D possibly matching TRBD2 (6 bases). The CDR3 length is 17 residues. The germline gives CDR1 SGHAT, CDR2 FQNNGV. V was shortened by 0 bases and J by 4 bases, with 15 bases between the two germline ends.

V gene TRBV5-4 combines with J gene TRBJ2-7, with 9 nucleotides matching TRBD1. V trimming: 2 bases; J trimming: 1 base; junction bases outside the gene matches: 4. The CDR3 runs 15 residues. Germline V CDR1 and CDR2: SGHNT, YYREEE (reference sequence). CDR3 nucleotide sequence: TGTGCCAGCAGCTTAAGACAGGGGGAATCCTACGAGCAGTACTTC. This gives the protein CASSLRQGESYEQYF.

The genes are TRBV5-1 and TRBJ1-5; maybe TRBD1 (6 bases). With 1 base removed from V and 7 bases from J, the gap between germline ends came to 9 bases. Germline V gene lookup returns CDR1 SGHRS and CDR2 YFSETQ. The CDR3 extends over 13 amino acids. The CDR3 region is CASSLWTDQPQHF. In DNA form, the CDR3 reads TGCGCCAGCAGCTTGTGGACAGACCAGCCCCAGCATTTT.

This clone occurred a few times. The gene calls are TRBV7-9 and TRBJ2-1; D possibly corresponds to TRBD1 (5 bases). The CDR3 totals 15 residues. Germline CDR1 and CDR2: SEHNR and FQNEAQ (reference sequence). Trimming removed 5 bases at V and 8 bases at J, with 19 bases between. The CDR3 region has the DNA TGTGCCAGCAGCCTAGGCTCAGGGATACTCGATGAGCAGTTCTTC. Translation: CASSLGSGILDEQFF.

Comments on this clone: Other DNA sequences from this sample encode an identical CDR3 as well. The rearrangement links TRBV6-5 to TRBJ1-5; no clear D. Trimming removed 4 bases at V and 3 bases at J, with 10 bases between. This CDR3 is built from 14 residues. Germline V gives CDR1 MNHEY, CDR2 SVGAGI. The CDR3 region has the DNA TGTGCCAGCAGTTCCCGGGGTCCCAATCAGCCCCAGCATTTT. Protein sequence: CASSSRGPNQPQHF.

The chain recombines TRBV12-5 with TRBJ2-1, with TRBD2 identical over 11 bases. V lost 1 base and J lost 0; bases outside the gene matches: 8. This CDR3 comprises 19 residues. Germline lookup yields CDR1 LGHNT and CDR2 FRNRAP. This CDR3 reads CASGLALAGGRSSYNEQFF. The CDR3 coding sequence is TGTGCTAGTGGTTTGGCCCTAGCGGGGGGTCGGAGCTCCTACAATGAGCAGTTCTTC.

The J gene is TRBJ1-4, the V gene TRBV19; the D gene is possibly TRBD1 (6 bases). CDR3 length equals 18 residues. Germline CDR1 and CDR2: LNHDA and SQIVND (reference sequence). V was trimmed by 3 bases and J by 0 bases, leaving 17 bases between them. The DNA for the CDR3 is TGTGCCAGTAGTATTATGGGGGCCGGTGGGGCAACTAATGAAAAACTGTTTTTT. Translated: CASSIMGAGGATNEKLFF.

The chain couples TRBV15 to TRBJ1-1; D is perhaps TRBD1 (5 bases). V lost 6 bases, J lost 7 bases, and 15 bases lay in between. The CDR3 is 13 amino acids. Germline V lookup: CDR1 LNHNV, CDR2 YYDKDF (reference sequence). The CDR3 DNA follows: TGTGCCACCAGGGGGGAGGGGTTGGTTGAAGCTTTCTTT. This codes for CATRGEGLVEAFF.

The gene calls are TRBV6-5 and TRBJ2-7; TRBD1 is a possible D gene (6 bases). The CDR3 sequence is 14 residues long. Per germline, CDR1 MNHEY and CDR2 SVGAGI. Between the trimmed V and J ends, which lost 7 bases and 6 bases, there was a span of 19 bases. The DNA of the CDR3 is TGTGCCAGCATCATTATGAAGGAAGGGGGCGAGCAGTACTTC. Translation: CASIIMKEGGEQYF.

This sequence joins TRBV27 and TRBJ2-7; 12 bases map to TRBD2. J was trimmed by 4 bases and V by 5 bases; bases with no gene match: 6. The CDR3 is 15 residues long. The germline V gene encodes CDR1 MNHEY and CDR2 SMNVEV (reference sequence). Written as DNA, the CDR3 is TGTGCCAGCAGTCGCGGACTAGCGGGGTTATACGAGCAGTACTTC. As protein: CASSRGLAGLYEQYF.

The chain joins TRBV7-8 to TRBJ2-2; the D gene is possibly TRBD2 (5 bases). There are 18 residues in the CDR3. Trimming removed 3 bases from V and 0 bases from J, with 17 bases in between. Germline V gene lookup returns CDR1 SGHVS and CDR2 FQNEAQ. The CDR3 DNA reads TGTGCCAGCAGCTTCGACCCGGGGAGCGGCGCGAACACCGGGGAGCTGTTTTTT. This gives the protein CASSFDPGSGANTGELFF.

The CDR3 DNA is TGTGCCAGCAGTTCCCAGGGGGCGGCGAACATTCAGTACTTC. Amino acid sequence: CASSSQGAANIQYF. This chain uses TRBV5-4 with TRBJ2-4, with 8 bases matching TRBD1. Germline assignment: CDR1 SGHNT and CDR2 YYREEE (reference sequence). The CDR3 has 14 residues. The V and J ends lost 5 bases and 7 bases, in that order; junction bases with no gene match: 8.

The chain combines TRBV6-5 with TRBJ1-1; possibly TRBD1 for D (5 bases). Trimming pared 4 bases from V and 3 bases from J, leaving 15 bases between. Germline V gene lookup returns CDR1 MNHEY and CDR2 SVGAGI. The CDR3 is 15 amino acids. The CDR3 DNA is TGTGCCAGCAGTTCGCAGACAGTCCGGGACACTGAAGCTTTCTTT. This encodes CASSSQTVRDTEAFF.

This chain links TRBV9 with TRBJ2-7, with D perhaps matching TRBD2 (7 bases). Trimming stripped 4 bases from V and 4 bases from J, with 15 bases between. CDR1 is SGDLS, CDR2 YYNGEE, per germline. CDR3 length: 14 residues. The CDR3 coding sequence is TGTGCCAGCAGCCTGGGGGGGGGCGCGTACGAGCAGTACTTC. Its protein product is CASSLGGGAYEQYF.

The chain carries TRBV14 and TRBJ2-7; D gene uncertain. V was clipped by 1 base and J by 4 bases, with 14 bases between them. Germline V gene lookup returns CDR1 SGHDN and CDR2 FVKESK. CDR3 length: 15 amino acids. CDR3 protein: CASSQVGVSRYEQYF. CDR3 DNA: TGTGCCAGCAGCCAAGTAGGAGTTTCTCGATACGAGCAGTACTTC.

This rearrangement joins TRBV7-9 to TRBJ2-5; D remains ambiguous. The CDR3 extends over 11 amino acids. Germline values: CDR1 SEHNR, CDR2 FQNEAQ (reference sequence). Trimming left V 2 bases short and J 4 bases short, with 2 bases between. The CDR3 nucleotides are TGTGCCAGCAGCTTACTAGAGACCCAGTACTTC. Translated: CASSLLETQYF.

J is TRBJ2-5 and V is TRBV5-4, with D maybe TRBD1 (5 bases). Germline CDR1 and CDR2: SGHNT and YYREEE (reference sequence). The CDR3 covers 15 residues. V dropped 0 bases and J dropped 3 bases, with 12 bases sitting between them. CDR3 sequence (DNA): TGTGCCAGCAGCTTGGTCCAGGGTCGTGAAGAGACCCAGTACTTC. This encodes CASSLVQGREETQYF.

The chain combines TRBV5-1 with TRBJ1-4, with 7 positions matching TRBD1. V was pared by 7 bases and J by 8 bases, with 11 bases of the junction left unmatched. Germline CDR1 reads SGHRS; CDR2 reads YFSETQ. This CDR3 comprises 14 residues. The CDR3 DNA reads as TGCGCCAGCGCCACCGGGACAGCTTCCGAAAAACTGTTTTTT. Translated, it gives CASATGTASEKLFF.

The gene calls are TRBV4-2 and TRBJ2-5; a possible D gene is TRBD2 (6 bases). This CDR3 region has 14 residues. The germline gives CDR1 LGHNA, CDR2 YNFKEQ. V was trimmed by 2 bases and J by 5 bases, leaving 12 bases between them. The CDR3 coding sequence is TGTGCCAGCAGCCAACTAGCGCCGCGGGAGACCCAGTACTTC. This encodes CASSQLAPRETQYF.